The 11 T cell receptor beta chains below all came from one sample that was sequenced in a study of T cells after yellow fever vaccination. TCRdb reanalysed the 5' RACE reads using MiXCR and keeps one entry per CDR3 protein. The sample holds hundreds of thousands of distinct CDR3 sequences, about 9.5% seen once. This material consisted of PBMCs, taken on the day of the first yellow fever vaccination. The source of these receptors is a man aged 18 to 35 who received the YFV17D yellow fever vaccine.

V and J are TRBV5-1 and TRBJ2-1, with TRBD1 matching over 8 bases. CDR1 SGHRS and CDR2 YFSETQ come from the germline V gene. There are 14 residues in the CDR3. Losses at the gene ends were 4 bases for V and 5 bases for J; bases not matched to a gene: 5. DNA for the CDR3: TGCGCCAGCAGCCTGGGACAGGTAGACAATGAGCAGTTCTTC. It translates to CASSLGQVDNEQFF.

This clonotype was seen at least ten times. The chain joins TRBV20-1 to TRBJ1-1; D is unresolved. The CDR3 runs 11 residues. Per germline, CDR1 DFQATT and CDR2 SNEGSKA (reference sequence). V was pared by 6 bases and J by 1 base, with 6 bases between. The CDR3 bases are TGCAGTGCCCCCCAGAACACTGAAGCTTTCTTT. This codes for CSAPQNTEAFF.

This clonotype was counted ten times or more. The chain has TRBV3-1 and TRBJ1-5; tentative D call: TRBD1 (6 bases). Trimming took 4 bases from V and 6 from J, leaving 19 bases between them. Germline V gives CDR1 LGHDT, CDR2 YNNKEL (reference sequence). The CDR3 is 16 amino acids. In DNA, the CDR3 is TGTGCCAGCAGCCGGGGGCTGGGGGCACGTAGTCAGCCCCAGCATTTT. Translation gives CASSRGLGARSQPQHF.

This clonotype was recorded many times. CDR3 coding DNA: TGTGCCAGCAGCTTAGTTCAGCGGGGGGGCCCAGATACGCAGTATTTT. This translates into CASSLVQRGGPDTQYF. The chain combines TRBV7-9 with TRBJ2-3; 10 nucleotides agree with TRBD2. V trimming: 1 base; J trimming: 4 bases; junction bases outside the gene matches: 5. The CDR3 runs to 16 residues. The germline gives CDR1 SEHNR, CDR2 FQNEAQ (reference sequence).

This clonotype was recorded once. This sequence may be a read error, since a much larger clone differs from it by one base. The chain is built from TRBV9 and TRBJ1-1; D is possibly TRBD1 (5 bases). This CDR3 is built from 14 residues. V lost 7 bases and J lost 5, with 18 bases in between. CDR1 is SGDLS and CDR2 is YYNGEE in the germline V gene. The CDR3 nucleotides are TGTGCCAGCGGGGCTACGGACGATTGGACTGAAGCTTTCTTT. This sequence encodes CASGATDDWTEAFF.

This clonotype has just a few counts. The chain combines TRBV20-1 with TRBJ2-1; a weak D match, TRBD2 (6 bases). Trimming cost V 1 base and J 4 bases, with 17 bases left between them. The germline V gene encodes CDR1 DFQATT and CDR2 SNEGSKA (reference sequence). This CDR3 region has 16 residues. The DNA for the CDR3 is TGCAGTGCTAGAGCCGGCAAGGCGGGGATATACAATGAGCAGTTCTTC. Its translation is CSARAGKAGIYNEQFF.

This clonotype was detected only a few times. The V gene is TRBV28, the J gene TRBJ2-7; 7 positions agree with TRBD1. V was pared by 4 bases and J by 2 bases, with 11 bases of the junction left unmatched. Germline loops: CDR1 MDHEN, CDR2 SYDVKM. The CDR3 is 16 amino acids. The CDR3 here is CASSSSTGTATYEQYV. In nucleotides, the CDR3 is TGTGCCAGCAGTTCCTCAACCGGGACAGCAACCTACGAGCAGTACGTC.

Many counts were recorded for this clonotype. The V and J genes are TRBV6-2 or TRBV6-3 and TRBJ1-5; D is possibly TRBD1 (6 bases). This CDR3 has 19 amino acids. Trimming removed 0 bases at V and 3 bases at J, with 21 bases between. CDR1 MNHEY and CDR2 SVGEGT come from the germline V gene. The CDR3 DNA reads TGTGCCAGCAGTTACTCGTCAACTCAGGGGAGTCATTCCAATCAGCCCCAGCATTTT. This translates into CASSYSSTQGSHSNQPQHF.

The chain employs TRBV5-6 and TRBJ1-1; the D is unclear. Trimming pared 4 bases from V and 8 bases from J, leaving 12 bases between. The CDR3 totals 12 residues. Germline lookup yields CDR1 SGHDT and CDR2 YYEEEE. For the CDR3, the DNA is TGTGCCAGCAGCGTAGGGTTTCTGGAAGCTTTCTTT. Amino acids: CASSVGFLEAFF.

Here the CDR3 reads CASHRPPREAFF. CDR3 coding DNA: TGTGCCTCCCACCGGCCGCCGAGAGAGGCTTTCTTT. V usage is TRBV30 and J usage is TRBJ1-1; D gene unclear. The CDR3 runs to 12 residues. Germline V lookup: CDR1 GTSNPN, CDR2 SVGIG (reference sequence). Trimming removed 7 bases from V and 11 bases from J, with 20 bases in between.

This clonotype has more than one count but fewer than ten. V usage is TRBV4-1 and J usage is TRBJ2-7, with TRBD1 identical over 8 bases. Looked up from germline, CDR1 is MGHRA and CDR2 is YSYEKL. The CDR3 spans 15 residues. Trimming cost V 4 bases and J 5 bases; bases outside gene matches: 10. The DNA for the CDR3 is TGCGCCAGCAGCCCGAGACAGGGGAGTTTTAACGAGCAGTACGTC. Protein product: CASSPRQGSFNEQYV.